Each of the 21 T cell receptor beta chains below was sequenced from the same sample in a study of blood T cell repertoires in COVID-19. Here immunoSEQ multiplex PCR was the method, and the copy in TCRdb shows in-frame clones only, minus some. The sample consists of approximately 87,000 clones, about four fifths of them appearing once. The sample consisted of peripheral blood. The receptors shown here come from a woman of 80 years or more with acute or convalescent COVID-19.

The chain has TRBV4-3 and TRBJ1-3; D is ambiguous. CDR1 LGHNA and CDR2 YSLEER come from the germline V gene. The CDR3 runs 17 residues. The germline V and J ends were trimmed by 1 base and 0 bases, with 13 bases remaining between them. The CDR3 sequence: CASSQGDEAVSGNTIYF. In DNA, the CDR3 is TGCGCCAGCAGCCAAGGAGATGAGGCAGTCTCTGGAAACACCATATATTTT.

The gene calls are TRBV7-6 and TRBJ2-2; possibly TRBD1 for D (6 bases). The CDR3 has 17 amino acids. The V and J ends lost 1 base and 1 base respectively, with 13 bases between them. From germline, CDR1 is SGHVS and CDR2 FNYEAQ. CDR3: CASSLGAWTVNTGELFF. CDR3 nucleotides: TGTGCCAGCAGCTTAGGGGCTTGGACAGTGAACACCGGGGAGCTGTTTTTT. Looking up the rest from reference TRBV7-6 and TRBJ2-2 gives the full variable domain: GAGVSQSPRYKVTKRGQDVALRCDPISGHVSLYWYRQALGQGPEFLTYFNYEAQQDKSGLPNDRFSAERPEGSISTLTIQRTEQRDSAMYRCASSLGAWTVNTGELFFGEGSRLTVL.

The chain links TRBV7-9 to TRBJ2-7, with a possible D match to TRBD2 (5 bases). V lost 5 bases and J lost 3, with 23 bases in between. CDR1 and CDR2 (germline): SEHNR, FQNEAQ (reference sequence). The CDR3 length is 17 residues. The CDR3 sequence: CASSGFTNLIRDYEQYF. The CDR3 DNA is TGTGCCAGCAGCGGATTCACCAACCTTATTCGGGACTACGAGCAGTACTTC.

The gene calls are TRBV10-1 and TRBJ2-5; maybe TRBD2 (6 bases). The germline CDR1 and CDR2 sequences are WNHNN and SYGVQD (reference sequence). V lost 5 bases and J lost 1, with 8 bases in between. The CDR3 is 13 residues long. CDR3 sequence: CASSRDFQETQYF. For the CDR3, the DNA is TGCGCCAGCAGTCGGGACTTCCAAGAGACCCAGTACTTC.

The chain has TRBV27 and TRBJ2-1, with a weak D call TRBD2 (5 bases). The V end was cut by 7 bases, the J end by 4 bases, with 17 bases between. There are 15 residues in the CDR3. Germline V lookup: CDR1 MNHEY, CDR2 SMNVEV (reference sequence). The CDR3 DNA is TGTGCCAGCAAAAGTATCCAGCGGTTTTACAATGAGCAGTTCTTC. Amino acids: CASKSIQRFYNEQFF.

The chain is built from TRBV10-1 and TRBJ2-3; TRBD2 might be the D (6 bases). The CDR3 contains 13 residues. The V gene lost 4 bases and the J gene lost 2 bases, with 7 bases spanning the gap. Germline values: CDR1 WNHNN, CDR2 SYGVQD (reference sequence). The CDR3 spells CASSGDFTDTQYF. Here the CDR3 DNA reads TGCGCCAGCAGTGGGGACTTCACAGATACGCAGTATTTT.

This chain links TRBV6-5 with TRBJ2-1; D possibly corresponds to TRBD2 (6 bases). The germline V gene encodes CDR1 MNHEY and CDR2 SVGAGI. This CDR3 comprises 15 residues. V was cut by 2 bases and J by 6 bases, with 14 bases left in between. CDR3 loop: CASSYRQGRSNEQFF. CDR3 DNA: TGTGCCAGCAGTTACCGCCAAGGGAGGTCCAATGAGCAGTTCTTC.

The chain recombines TRBV5-4 with TRBJ2-3, with 8 bases matching TRBD2. The V segment lost 1 base and the J segment 4 bases; nucleotides outside the gene matches: 2. The CDR3 is made up of 14 amino acids. CDR1 is SGHNT, CDR2 YYREEE, per germline (reference sequence). The CDR3: CASSLPGGADTQYF. CDR3 bases: TGTGCCAGCAGCTTGCCGGGGGGGGCAGATACGCAGTATTTT.

This chain joins TRBV28 and TRBJ1-2, with 9 bases fitting TRBD1. This CDR3 comprises 17 residues. Trimming took 2 bases from V and 1 from J; bases not matched to a gene: 8. Germline CDR1 and CDR2: MDHEN and SYDVKM. The CDR3 region is CASSLPGTGSFNYGYTF. Written as DNA, the CDR3 is TGTGCCAGCAGTTTACCCGGGACAGGGTCTTTTAACTATGGCTACACCTTC.

The chain combines TRBV19 with TRBJ2-1; no definite D call. The CDR3 has 14 residues. Trimming cost V 1 base and J 4 bases, with 8 bases left between them. Germline V gives CDR1 LNHDA, CDR2 SQIVND (reference sequence). The CDR3 DNA follows: TGTGCCAGTAGTATAGGAGAGGATTACAATGAGCAGTTCTTC. This sequence encodes CASSIGEDYNEQFF.

This chain connects TRBV30 to TRBJ1-4, with TRBD1 matching 9 bases. This CDR3 region has 14 residues. Unmatched junction bases numbered 8, after V lost 8 bases and J lost 4 bases. Germline-derived CDR1 and CDR2 are GTSNPN and SVGIG (reference sequence). CDR3 sequence (DNA): TGTGCCACCTACAGGGGGCAAGTTAATGAAAAACTGTTTTTT. Translated: CATYRGQVNEKLFF.

The J gene is TRBJ1-1, the V gene TRBV28, with 7 bases matching TRBD1. This CDR3 comprises 12 residues. Germline values: CDR1 MDHEN, CDR2 SYDVKM. V dropped 8 bases and J dropped 9; count of bases not matched to a gene: 9. This chain's CDR3 is CASRGDRVQAFF. The CDR3 DNA is TGTGCCAGCCGCGGCGACAGGGTGCAAGCTTTCTTT.

This clone was observed once. V is TRBV18 and J is TRBJ1-3; possibly TRBD1 for D (5 bases). The CDR3 spans 17 residues. V lost 2 bases to trimming and J lost 0 bases, with 14 bases between them. The germline gives CDR1 KGHSH, CDR2 LQKENI. CDR3 DNA: TGTGCCAGCTCACCATCGGAGCTTGGACACTCTGGAAACACCATATATTTT. Its translation: CASSPSELGHSGNTIYF. Full variable domain (missing parts from reference TRBV18 and TRBJ1-3): NAGVMQNPRHLVRRRGQEARLRCSPMKGHSHVYWYRQLPEEGLKFMVYLQKENIIDESGMPKERFSAEFPKEGPSILRIQQVVRGDSAAYFCASSPSELGHSGNTIYFGEGSWLTVV.

This clone was counted once. The chain employs TRBV30 and TRBJ1-2, with D perhaps matching TRBD1 (6 bases). Germline loops: CDR1 GTSNPN, CDR2 SVGIG (reference sequence). This CDR3 comprises 12 residues. Between the trimmed V and J ends, which lost 2 bases and 10 bases, there was a span of 14 bases. The CDR3 DNA sequence: TGTGCCTGGAGTTTTTCCGAGGGGGACTACACCTTC. Translating it yields CAWSFSEGDYTF.

For the CDR3, the DNA is TGTGCCAGCAGTTATAGGCTAGCGGGGGGGCCATATGAGCAGTTCTTC. This translates into CASSYRLAGGPYEQFF. The rearrangement joins TRBV6-5 to TRBJ2-1; 12 bases are a match to TRBD2. After removal of 3 bases from V and 8 bases from J, the junction contained 8 bases not matched to a gene. There are 16 residues in the CDR3. CDR1 is MNHEY and CDR2 is SVGAGI in the germline V gene.

V is TRBV24-1 and J is TRBJ2-5; 7 positions match TRBD2. The CDR3 contains 16 residues. CDR1 KGHDR and CDR2 SFDVKD come from the germline V gene. Unmatched junction bases numbered 4, after V lost 0 bases and J lost 1 base. As DNA, the CDR3 is TGTGCCACCAGTGATTTGCAGCGGGGAACCCAAGAGACCCAGTACTTC. This sequence encodes CATSDLQRGTQETQYF.

The V gene is TRBV7-3, the J gene TRBJ1-5; 8 bases are a match to TRBD1. The CDR3 loop spans 15 amino acids. CDR1 and CDR2 from the germline V gene are SGHTA and FQGTGA. Trimming removed 2 bases from V and 0 bases from J; junction bases left unmatched: 0. In DNA, the CDR3 is TGTGCCAGCAGCTTAGACAGGGGTAGCAATCAGCCCCAGCATTTT. It is translated as CASSLDRGSNQPQHF.

The chain recombines TRBV28 with TRBJ2-1; TRBD2 might be the D (5 bases). The germline V gene encodes CDR1 MDHEN and CDR2 SYDVKM. There are 15 residues in the CDR3. With 2 bases removed from V and 6 bases from J, the gap between germline ends came to 14 bases. CDR3 nucleotides: TGTGCCAGCAGTTTAGAGGGCCTTGGGTCCAATGAGCAGTTCTTC. Protein: CASSLEGLGSNEQFF.

This clone was found a few times. The chain uses TRBV4-2 and TRBJ2-3; 7 bases line up with TRBD1. The CDR3 contains 15 residues. The germline V gene has CDR1 LGHNA and CDR2 YNFKEQ. V lost 5 bases and J lost 0; bases outside the gene matches: 5. This CDR3 is CASSYRQGSTDTQYF. CDR3 DNA: TGTGCCAGCAGCTACAGACAGGGAAGCACAGATACGCAGTATTTT.

This clone was counted once. The V and J genes are TRBV10-3 and TRBJ2-3, with 8 bases identical to TRBD2. CDR1 and CDR2 (germline): ENHRY, SYGVKD. The CDR3 has 16 amino acids. J gave up 0 bases and V 7 bases, and 9 bases lay outside the gene matches. In DNA form, the CDR3 reads TGTGCCATCAACCAACGGGGGGGGACAAGCACAGATACGCAGTATTTT. This encodes CAINQRGGTSTDTQYF.

The V call is TRBV19, the J call TRBJ2-7, with a weak D call TRBD1 (5 bases). V was clipped by 3 bases and J by 5 bases, with 5 bases between them. CDR1 and CDR2 from the germline V gene are LNHDA and SQIVND (reference sequence). This CDR3 region has 11 residues. The CDR3 coding sequence is TGTGCCAGTAGTATCAGGGACGAGCAGTACTTC. This encodes CASSIRDEQYF.